This passage covers 29 T cell receptor beta chains from one sample sequenced in a study of blood T cell repertoires in COVID-19. The assay was immunoSEQ multiplex PCR, and TCRdb's table has in-frame clones only and misses some. The sample has more than 13,000 clones; roughly 89% are singletons. What was sequenced was peripheral blood. The receptors originated from a woman in her 70s in a cohort sampled during active or convalescent COVID-19.

This clone occurred a few times. The rearrangement joins TRBV20-1 to TRBJ2-3; 7 bases are a match to TRBD2. Unmatched junction bases numbered 9, after V lost 3 bases and J lost 6 bases. The germline gives CDR1 DFQATT, CDR2 SNEGSKA (reference sequence). The CDR3 is made up of 14 amino acids. CDR3 bases: TGCAGTGCTAGTTCCGAGACTAGCTACGATACGCAGTATTTT. It encodes CSASSETSYDTQYF.

The chain joins TRBV9 to TRBJ2-2; the D gene is possibly TRBD1 (6 bases). Trimming removed 0 bases at V and 2 bases at J, with 14 bases between. CDR1 is SGDLS and CDR2 is YYNGEE in the germline V gene. This CDR3 has 17 residues. The CDR3 region is CASSVASGTLNTGELFF. The DNA of the CDR3 is TGTGCCAGCAGCGTAGCCTCCGGGACATTAAACACCGGGGAGCTGTTTTTT. The full variable domain, completed using reference TRBV9 and TRBJ2-2, is DSGVTQTPKHLITATGQRVTLRCSPRSGDLSVYWYQQSLDQGLQFLIQYYNGEERAKGNILERFSAQQFPDLHSELNLSSLELGDSALYFCASSVASGTLNTGELFFGEGSRLTVL.

The chain carries TRBV2 and TRBJ1-5, with TRBD1 matching over 10 bases. Germline V gives CDR1 SNHLY, CDR2 FYNNEI. The CDR3 sequence is 14 residues long. Germline trimming cut 6 bases from V and 2 bases from J; bases unmatched to any gene: 1. Here the CDR3 DNA reads TGTGCCAGCAGCGGGACAGGGGGCAATCAGCCCCAGCATTTT. It is translated as CASSGTGGNQPQHF. The full variable domain, in which reference TRBV2 and TRBJ1-5 provide the parts outside the CDR3, is EPEVTQTPSHQVTQMGQEVILRCVPISNHLYFYWYRQILGQKVEFLVSFYNNEISEKSEIFDDQFSVERPDGSNFTLKIRSTKLEDSAMYFCASSGTGGNQPQHFGDGTRLSIL.

V and J are TRBV5-4 and TRBJ2-1, with TRBD2 as a possible D gene (6 bases). Trimming took off 0 bases at V and 10 bases at J, with 14 bases between the two ends. The germline V gene encodes CDR1 SGHNT and CDR2 YYREEE (reference sequence). The CDR3 sequence is 14 residues long. The CDR3 nucleotides are TGTGCCAGCAGCTTGGGCCCCGAGCGGGCGGAGCAGTTCTTC. The encoded protein is CASSLGPERAEQFF.

This chain uses TRBV9 with TRBJ1-6; 7 nucleotides match TRBD1. Losses at the gene ends were 1 base for V and 8 bases for J; bases not matched to a gene: 6. This CDR3 has 15 residues. Germline CDR1 and CDR2: SGDLS and YYNGEE. CDR3 loop: CASSVRARGDSPLHF. The CDR3 bases are TGTGCCAGCAGCGTAAGGGCCAGGGGGGATTCACCCCTCCACTTT.

The chain recombines TRBV5-6 with TRBJ1-4; 9 nucleotides line up with TRBD1. The V and J ends lost 3 bases and 3 bases, in that order; junction bases with no gene match: 6. CDR3 length: 16 amino acids. Germline V gene data show CDR1 as SGHDT and CDR2 as YYEEEE. The CDR3 DNA reads as TGTGCCAGCAGCTCACAGGGGGCGTGGGCTAATGAAAAACTGTTTTTT. Translation gives CASSSQGAWANEKLFF. The full variable domain, with the rest looked up from reference TRBV5-6 and TRBJ1-4, is DAGVTQSPTHLIKTRGQQVTLRCSPKSGHDTVSWYQQALGQGPQFIFQYYEEEERQRGNFPDRFSGHQFPNYSSELNVNALLLGDSALYLCASSSQGAWANEKLFFGSGTQLSVL.

This chain uses TRBV5-1 with TRBJ2-2, with 7 positions matching TRBD2. The CDR3 is 15 amino acids. After removal of 6 bases from V and 6 bases from J, the junction contained 11 bases not matched to a gene. Per the germline V gene, CDR1 is SGHRS and CDR2 is YFSETQ. In DNA, the CDR3 is TGCGCCAGCACCCCCGGGGGGACCTCACCCGGGGAGCTGTTTTTT. Encoded protein: CASTPGGTSPGELFF.

The genes are TRBV6-2 or TRBV6-3 and TRBJ2-1; 11 positions match TRBD1. CDR1 and CDR2 (germline): MNHEY, SVGEGT. This CDR3 spans 16 amino acids. The trim removed 0 bases at V and 9 bases at J, leaving 7 bases unmatched. The CDR3 coding sequence is TGTGCCAGCAGTTACTCACTGGGACAGGGGGGGGTTGAGCAGTTCTTC. It yields the protein CASSYSLGQGGVEQFF.

The rearrangement links TRBV19 to TRBJ1-1; maybe TRBD1 (5 bases). This CDR3 spans 13 amino acids. Germline V lookup: CDR1 LNHDA, CDR2 SQIVND (reference sequence). V lost 0 bases to trimming and J lost 4 bases, with 6 bases between them. CDR3 region: CASSIDDSTEAFF. CDR3 bases: TGTGCCAGTAGTATAGACGACAGCACTGAAGCTTTCTTT.

A remark on this clone: Germline is not matched at one junction end, which may reflect a read error. The chain recombines TRBV20-1 with TRBJ1-6, with D unclear. CDR1 is DFQATT and CDR2 is SNEGSKA in the germline V gene (reference sequence). The CDR3 length is 8 residues. The CDR3 reads CSALGELF. The DNA for the CDR3 is TGCAGTGCACTCGGGGAGTTATTT.

This clone qualifies as medium-sized. The chain links TRBV5-6 to TRBJ1-2; D remains unclear. The CDR3 has 11 amino acids. Between the trimmed V and J ends, which lost 4 bases and 13 bases, there was a span of 14 bases. Germline V gives CDR1 SGHDT, CDR2 YYEEEE. This CDR3 reads CASSKHSRGTF. Here the CDR3 DNA reads TGTGCCAGCAGCAAACACTCGCGGGGCACCTTC.

The chain joins TRBV18 to TRBJ2-7; 7 nucleotides line up with TRBD1. The V segment lost 5 bases and the J segment 2 bases; nucleotides outside the gene matches: 9. This CDR3 region has 15 residues. Germline CDR1 and CDR2: KGHSH and LQKENI. The CDR3: CASSTTGAGAYEQYF. DNA of the CDR3: TGTGCCAGCTCAACTACAGGGGCAGGGGCCTACGAGCAGTACTTC.

The V and J genes are TRBV5-6 and TRBJ1-4; 8 positions agree with TRBD1. With 4 bases clipped from V and 8 bases from J, the junction kept 7 bases outside the gene matches. Germline CDR1 reads SGHDT; CDR2 reads YYEEEE. CDR3 size: 14 residues. CDR3 sequence reads: CASSNRGGNEKLFF. CDR3 bases: TGTGCCAGCAGCAACAGGGGGGGAAACGAAAAACTGTTTTTT.

This chain joins TRBV6-5 and TRBJ2-5; 10 bases are a match to TRBD2. The CDR3 covers 15 residues. V lost 2 bases to trimming and J lost 5 bases; unmatched junction nucleotides: 5. Germline CDR1 reads MNHEY; CDR2 reads SVGAGI. CDR3 protein: CASSYLLAGVETQYF. The DNA of the CDR3 is TGTGCCAGCAGTTACCTTCTAGCGGGGGTGGAGACCCAGTACTTC.

This sequence joins TRBV2 and TRBJ2-5; 7 bases match TRBD2. This CDR3 spans 13 amino acids. J gave up 1 base and V 9 bases, and 5 bases lay outside the gene matches. The germline CDR1 and CDR2 sequences are SNHLY and FYNNEI. CDR3 DNA sequence: TGTGCCAGTTCGCGGGGGTTCCAAGAGACCCAGTACTTC. It specifies CASSRGFQETQYF.

The chain employs TRBV6-2 or TRBV6-3 and TRBJ2-3; 8 bases match TRBD1. Trimming removed 5 bases from V and 5 bases from J; junction bases left unmatched: 3. CDR3 length: 13 amino acids. The germline gives CDR1 MNHEY, CDR2 SVGEGT. In DNA, the CDR3 is TGTGCCAGCAGTAATACAGGGGGAGATACGCAGTATTTT. Its translation is CASSNTGGDTQYF.

This clone has more than one count but fewer than ten. The chain has TRBV28 and TRBJ2-7; TRBD1 matches 9 bases. Germline V gene sequence: CDR1 MDHEN, CDR2 SYDVKM. The V and J ends lost 5 bases and 7 bases, in that order; junction bases with no gene match: 9. There are 14 residues in the CDR3. The CDR3 DNA reads TGTGCCAGCAGTCCGGGACAGGGCTGGGGGGAGCAGTACTTC. It translates to CASSPGQGWGEQYF.

V and J are TRBV19 and TRBJ2-1; D gene ambiguous. Trimming pared 5 bases from V and 5 bases from J, leaving 13 bases between. The CDR3 contains 14 residues. Germline V lookup: CDR1 LNHDA, CDR2 SQIVND (reference sequence). CDR3: CASSHSTAHNEQFF. For the CDR3, the DNA is TGTGCCAGTAGTCACAGCACAGCCCACAATGAGCAGTTCTTC.

The chain carries TRBV2 and TRBJ2-5, with TRBD2 as a possible D gene (6 bases). Germline V gene lookup returns CDR1 SNHLY and CDR2 FYNNEI. Trimming stripped 2 bases from V and 5 bases from J, with 12 bases between. CDR3 length: 14 residues. The CDR3 DNA reads TGTGCCAGCAGTGAACTGGGGGGAAGGGAGACCCAGTACTTC. It encodes CASSELGGRETQYF. The variable domain in full, with the rest retrieved from reference TRBV2 and TRBJ2-5, is EPEVTQTPSHQVTQMGQEVILRCVPISNHLYFYWYRQILGQKVEFLVSFYNNEISEKSEIFDDQFSVERPDGSNFTLKIRSTKLEDSAMYFCASSELGGRETQYFGPGTRLLVL.

V gene TRBV28 combines with J gene TRBJ2-2; 8 bases are a match to TRBD1. With 5 bases clipped from V and 7 bases from J, the junction kept 12 bases outside the gene matches. Germline V lookup: CDR1 MDHEN, CDR2 SYDVKM. The CDR3 is made up of 16 amino acids. The DNA for the CDR3 is TGTGCCAGCAGTCTCGGACAGGGAGGAGGAAACGGGGAGCTGTTTTTT. Translation gives CASSLGQGGGNGELFF.

The chain couples TRBV10-3 to TRBJ2-7, with 11 bases aligning to TRBD1. V gave up 5 bases and J gave up 4 bases; unmatched junction bases: 10. CDR3 length equals 16 residues. Germline V gene lookup returns CDR1 ENHRY and CDR2 SYGVKD. The DNA for the CDR3 is TGTGCCATCAGTACACCCCGGGACAGGGGGGCGTACGAGCAGTACTTC. Protein: CAISTPRDRGAYEQYF.

The chain links TRBV18 to TRBJ1-1; D is ambiguous. Germline CDR1 KGHSH, CDR2 LQKENI. Trimming cost V 6 bases and J 1 base, with 6 bases left between them. This CDR3 region has 12 residues. This CDR3 is CASSRGNTEAFF. CDR3 in DNA: TGTGCCAGCTCCCGCGGGAACACTGAAGCTTTCTTT. Full variable domain (outside the CDR3, taken from reference TRBV18 and TRBJ1-1): NAGVMQNPRHLVRRRGQEARLRCSPMKGHSHVYWYRQLPEEGLKFMVYLQKENIIDESGMPKERFSAEFPKEGPSILRIQQVVRGDSAAYFCASSRGNTEAFFGQGTRLTVV.

The chain employs TRBV7-2 and TRBJ2-3; D remains unclear. The V gene lost 2 bases and the J gene lost 5 bases, with 14 bases spanning the gap. Germline loops: CDR1 SGHTA, CDR2 FQGNSA. CDR3 size: 15 residues. CDR3 nucleotides: TGTGCCAGCAGCTTACAGGCCTCCCCGGAAGATACGCAGTATTTT. This encodes CASSLQASPEDTQYF.

The rearrangement joins TRBV20-1 to TRBJ2-7; D is perhaps TRBD1 (5 bases). The V end lost 3 bases, the J end lost 5 bases, and 8 bases lay between the germline ends. In germline, CDR1 is DFQATT, CDR2 SNEGSKA (reference sequence). This CDR3 comprises 11 residues. CDR3: CSASQGNEQYF. In DNA form, the CDR3 reads TGCAGTGCTAGCCAGGGAAACGAGCAGTACTTC.

The chain joins TRBV2 to TRBJ2-2; 7 bases agree with TRBD2. V shed 9 bases and J 3 bases; nucleotides not matched to a gene: 1. CDR1 SNHLY and CDR2 FYNNEI come from the germline V gene. There are 12 residues in the CDR3. CDR3 sequence: CASTSDTGELFF. CDR3 DNA sequence: TGTGCCAGTACTAGCGACACCGGGGAGCTGTTTTTT.

This sequence joins TRBV5-1 and TRBJ2-7; 9 bases align to TRBD2. In germline, CDR1 is SGHRS, CDR2 YFSETQ. CDR3 size: 16 residues. After removal of 0 bases from V and 2 bases from J, the junction contained 6 bases not matched to a gene. CDR3: CASSLVGSGGPYEQYF. As DNA, the CDR3 is TGCGCCAGCAGCTTGGTGGGTAGCGGGGGACCCTACGAGCAGTACTTC.

The chain employs TRBV21-1 and TRBJ1-2; TRBD1 is taken as the D call from the table, unchecked against the DNA. TRBV21-1 is recorded as a pseudogene. This CDR3 region has 14 residues. The CDR3 here is CASSKGQGAYGYTF. In DNA, the CDR3 is TGTGCCAGCAGCAAAGGACAGGGCGCCTATGGCTACACCTTC.

The V and J genes are TRBV28 and TRBJ2-7; D remains unclear. V was cut by 5 bases and J by 0 bases, with 2 bases left in between. The CDR3 runs 11 residues. Germline V gene lookup returns CDR1 MDHEN and CDR2 SYDVKM. The CDR3 loop is CASSHSYEQYF. The CDR3 coding sequence is TGTGCCAGCAGTCACTCCTACGAGCAGTACTTC.

The CDR3 region has the DNA TGTGCCAGCAGTCTGAGGAGGAACACTGAAGCTTTCTTT. Translated: CASSLRRNTEAFF. The chain uses TRBV3-1 (or the pseudogene TRBV3-2) and TRBJ1-1, with unresolved D. Germline-derived CDR1 and CDR2 are LGHDT and YNNKEL (reference sequence). CDR3 length: 13 residues. The V and J ends lost 6 bases and 1 base respectively, with 9 bases between them.